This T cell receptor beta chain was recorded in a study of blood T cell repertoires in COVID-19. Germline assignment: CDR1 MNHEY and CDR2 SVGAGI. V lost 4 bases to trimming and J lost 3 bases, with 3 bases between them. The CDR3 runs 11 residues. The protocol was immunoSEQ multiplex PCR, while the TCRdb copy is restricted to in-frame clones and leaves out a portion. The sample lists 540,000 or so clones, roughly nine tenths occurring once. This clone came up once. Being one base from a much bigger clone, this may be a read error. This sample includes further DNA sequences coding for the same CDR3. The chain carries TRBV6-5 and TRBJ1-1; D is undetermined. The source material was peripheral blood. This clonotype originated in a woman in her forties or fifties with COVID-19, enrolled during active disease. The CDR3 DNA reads TGTGCCAGCAGTTCAGACACTGAAGCTTTCTTT. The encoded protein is CASSSDTEAFF.